The sequence of this TCR beta chain was determined in a study of T cells and copy number aberrations in small-cell lung cancer. Trimming took 6 bases from V and 6 from J; bases not matched to a gene: 10. The CDR3 consists of 13 residues. The germline V gene has CDR1 SQVTM and CDR2 ANQGSEA. All donors had upfront surgery, without preoperative chemotherapy or radiotherapy, and never received immunotherapy. Every patient either smoked or had heavy second-hand smoke exposure. A grid approach was used to sample three regions from each formalin-fixed paraffin-embedded tumor block. Repertoires were generated with immunoSEQ multiplex PCR, while TCRdb's copy carries only in-frame clones and drops some. The table lists fewer than 400 clones, roughly nine tenths of them singletons, with 4% in the top ten. This clone was observed a single time. Antigen specificity is unknown. The study, taken as a whole, reports: Versus adjacent lung, tumor T-cell richness and clonality were lower; density nonsignificantly.

The TCR was taken from a man between 65 and 85 years old with small cell lung cancer. Input material: tumor tissue. The chain uses TRBV29-1 and TRBJ2-7, with 8 positions matching TRBD1. The CDR3, as DNA: TGCAGCGTGACCACGACAGGGACAGGCGAGCAGTACTTC. It specifies CSVTTTGTGEQYF.